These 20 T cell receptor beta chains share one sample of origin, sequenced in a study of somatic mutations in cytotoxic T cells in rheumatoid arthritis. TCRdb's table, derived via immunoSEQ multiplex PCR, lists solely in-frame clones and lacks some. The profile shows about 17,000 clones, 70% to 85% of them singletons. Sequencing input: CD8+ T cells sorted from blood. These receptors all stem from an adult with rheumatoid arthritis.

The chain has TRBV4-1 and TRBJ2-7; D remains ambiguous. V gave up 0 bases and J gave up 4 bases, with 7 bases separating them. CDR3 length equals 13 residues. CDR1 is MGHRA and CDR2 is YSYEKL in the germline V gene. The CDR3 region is CASSQEGFYEQYF. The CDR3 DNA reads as TGCGCCAGCAGCCAAGAAGGGTTTTACGAGCAGTACTTC.

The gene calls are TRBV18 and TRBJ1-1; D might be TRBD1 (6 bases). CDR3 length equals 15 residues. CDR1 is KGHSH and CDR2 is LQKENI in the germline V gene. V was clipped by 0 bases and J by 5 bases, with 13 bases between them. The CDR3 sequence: CASSPPQGRGTEAFF. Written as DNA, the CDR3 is TGTGCCAGCTCACCACCTCAGGGGAGGGGTACTGAAGCTTTCTTT.

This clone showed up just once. CDR3 sequence reads: CAWSVGQNQPQHF. The CDR3 DNA is TGTGCCTGGAGTGTAGGGCAGAATCAGCCCCAGCATTTT. The V gene is TRBV30, the J gene TRBJ1-5; D not certain. With 0 bases removed from V and 4 bases from J, the gap between germline ends came to 7 bases. CDR1 GTSNPN and CDR2 SVGIG come from the germline V gene (reference sequence). The CDR3 covers 13 residues. Variable domain in full (rest from reference TRBV30 and TRBJ1-5): SQTIHQWPATLVQPVGSPLSLECTVEGTSNPNLYWYRQAAGRGLQLLFYSVGIGQISSEVPQNLSASRPQDRQFILSSKKLLLSDSGFYLCAWSVGQNQPQHFGDGTRLSIL.

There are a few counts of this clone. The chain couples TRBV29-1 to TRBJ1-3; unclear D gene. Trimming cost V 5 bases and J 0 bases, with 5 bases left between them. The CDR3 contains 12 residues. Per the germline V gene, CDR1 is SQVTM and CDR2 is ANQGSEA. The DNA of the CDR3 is TGCAGCGTTATGTTCTCTGGAAACACCATATATTTT. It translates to CSVMFSGNTIYF.

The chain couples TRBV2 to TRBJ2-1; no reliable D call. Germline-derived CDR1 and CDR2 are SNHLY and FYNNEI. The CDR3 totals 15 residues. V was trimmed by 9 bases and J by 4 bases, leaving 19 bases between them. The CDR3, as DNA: TGTGCCAGGACCGTAGGACCAACAAATTACAATGAGCAGTTCTTC. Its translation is CARTVGPTNYNEQFF.

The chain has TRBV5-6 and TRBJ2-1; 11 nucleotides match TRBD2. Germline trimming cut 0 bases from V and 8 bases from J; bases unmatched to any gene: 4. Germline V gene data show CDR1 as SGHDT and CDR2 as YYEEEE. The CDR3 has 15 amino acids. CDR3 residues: CASSLALAGGDEQFF. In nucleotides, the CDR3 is TGTGCCAGCAGCTTGGCTCTAGCGGGAGGTGATGAGCAGTTCTTC. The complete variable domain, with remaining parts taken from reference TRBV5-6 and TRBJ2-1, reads DAGVTQSPTHLIKTRGQQVTLRCSPKSGHDTVSWYQQALGQGPQFIFQYYEEEERQRGNFPDRFSGHQFPNYSSELNVNALLLGDSALYLCASSLALAGGDEQFFGPGTRLTVL.

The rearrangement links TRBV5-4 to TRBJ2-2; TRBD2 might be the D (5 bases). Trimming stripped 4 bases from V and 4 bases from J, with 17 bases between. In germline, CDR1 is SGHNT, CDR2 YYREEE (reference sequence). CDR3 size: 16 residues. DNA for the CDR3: TGTGCCAGCAGCCCCCCCGAGGGCGGACCCACCGGGGAGCTGTTTTTT. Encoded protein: CASSPPEGGPTGELFF.

The CDR3 DNA is TGTGCCAGCAGCTGGGATAACTATGGCTACACCTTC. Protein product: CASSWDNYGYTF. The V and J genes are TRBV7-8 and TRBJ1-2; D unresolved. The germline CDR1 and CDR2 sequences are SGHVS and FQNEAQ. CDR3 length: 12 residues. V was pared by 4 bases and J by 1 base, with 4 bases between.

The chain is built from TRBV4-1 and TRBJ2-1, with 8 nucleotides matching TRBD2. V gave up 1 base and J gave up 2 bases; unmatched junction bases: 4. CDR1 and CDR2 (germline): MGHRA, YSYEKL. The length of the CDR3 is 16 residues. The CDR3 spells CASSQGTSGTYNEQFF. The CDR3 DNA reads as TGCGCCAGCAGCCAAGGAACTAGCGGTACCTACAATGAGCAGTTCTTC.

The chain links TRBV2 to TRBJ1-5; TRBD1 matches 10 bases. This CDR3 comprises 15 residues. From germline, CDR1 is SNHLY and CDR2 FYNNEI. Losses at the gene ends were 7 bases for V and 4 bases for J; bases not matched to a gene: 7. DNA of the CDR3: TGTGCCAGCACCGGACAGGGGGTATATAATCAGCCCCAGCATTTT. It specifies CASTGQGVYNQPQHF. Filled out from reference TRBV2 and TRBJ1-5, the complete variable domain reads EPEVTQTPSHQVTQMGQEVILRCVPISNHLYFYWYRQILGQKVEFLVSFYNNEISEKSEIFDDQFSVERPDGSNFTLKIRSTKLEDSAMYFCASTGQGVYNQPQHFGDGTRLSIL.

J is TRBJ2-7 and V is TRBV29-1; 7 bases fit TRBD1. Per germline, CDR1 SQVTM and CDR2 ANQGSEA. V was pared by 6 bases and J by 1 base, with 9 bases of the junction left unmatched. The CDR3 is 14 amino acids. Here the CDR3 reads CSVGSGTASYEQYF. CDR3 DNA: TGCAGCGTGGGTTCCGGGACAGCTTCCTACGAGCAGTACTTC.

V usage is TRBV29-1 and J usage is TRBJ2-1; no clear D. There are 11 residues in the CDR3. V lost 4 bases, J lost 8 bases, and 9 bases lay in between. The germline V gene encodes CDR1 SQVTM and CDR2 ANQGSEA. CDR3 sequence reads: CSVGGSYEQFF. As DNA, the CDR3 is TGCAGCGTTGGGGGAAGCTATGAGCAGTTCTTC.

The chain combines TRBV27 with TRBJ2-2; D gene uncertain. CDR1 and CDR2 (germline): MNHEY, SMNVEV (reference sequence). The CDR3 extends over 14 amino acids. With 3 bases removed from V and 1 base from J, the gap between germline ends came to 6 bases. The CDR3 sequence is CASSFRQNTGELFF. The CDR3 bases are TGTGCCAGCAGTTTTCGGCAGAACACCGGGGAGCTGTTTTTT.

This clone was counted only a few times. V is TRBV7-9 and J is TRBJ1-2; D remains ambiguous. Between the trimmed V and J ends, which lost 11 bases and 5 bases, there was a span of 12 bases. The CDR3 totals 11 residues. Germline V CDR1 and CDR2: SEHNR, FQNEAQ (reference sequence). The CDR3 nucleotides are TGTGCCGGTTTTTCTGGGTATGGCTACACCTTC. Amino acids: CAGFSGYGYTF.

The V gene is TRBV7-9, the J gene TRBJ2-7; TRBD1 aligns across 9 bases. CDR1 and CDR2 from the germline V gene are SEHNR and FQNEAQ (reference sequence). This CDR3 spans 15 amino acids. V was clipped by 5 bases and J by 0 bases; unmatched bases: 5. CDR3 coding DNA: TGTGCCAGCAGCGACGGACAGGGGTACTCCTACGAGCAGTACTTC. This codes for CASSDGQGYSYEQYF.

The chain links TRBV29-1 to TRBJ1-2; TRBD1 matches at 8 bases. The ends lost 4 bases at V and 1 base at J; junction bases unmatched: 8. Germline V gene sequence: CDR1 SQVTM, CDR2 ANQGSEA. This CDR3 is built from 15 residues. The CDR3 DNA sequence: TGCAGCGTTGCTGCGGGACAGGTCTTTAACTATGGCTACACCTTC. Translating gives CSVAAGQVFNYGYTF. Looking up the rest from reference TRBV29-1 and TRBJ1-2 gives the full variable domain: SAVISQKPSRDICQRGTSLTIQCQVDSQVTMMFWYRQQPGQSLTLIATANQGSEATYESGFVIDKFPISRPNLTFSTLTVSNMSPEDSSIYLCSVAAGQVFNYGYTFGSGTRLTVV.

CDR3 sequence: CASSIPRGRRTGELFF. CDR3 sequence (DNA): TGTGCCAGTAGTATCCCCAGGGGGCGCCGCACCGGGGAGCTGTTTTTT. V and J are TRBV19 and TRBJ2-2; TRBD1 agrees at 8 bases. With V trimmed by 3 bases and J by 4 bases, 7 bases remained unmatched. The V gene's germline CDR1 is LNHDA and CDR2 SQIVND (reference sequence). This CDR3 has 16 residues.

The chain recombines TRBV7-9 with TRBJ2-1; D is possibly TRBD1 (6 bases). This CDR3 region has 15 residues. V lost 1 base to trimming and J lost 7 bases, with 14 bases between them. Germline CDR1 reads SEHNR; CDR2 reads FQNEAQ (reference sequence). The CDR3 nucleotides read TGTGCCAGCAGCTTAGGGGGACATCCCTGGAATGAGCAGTTCTTC. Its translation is CASSLGGHPWNEQFF.

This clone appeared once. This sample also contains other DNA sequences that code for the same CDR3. The CDR3 spells CASSSGLLNTGELFF. Here the CDR3 DNA reads TGTGCCAGCAGCTCGGGACTATTGAACACCGGGGAGCTGTTTTTT. The chain recombines TRBV7-9 with TRBJ2-2, with TRBD2 identical over 7 bases. Germline V gene data show CDR1 as SEHNR and CDR2 as FQNEAQ (reference sequence). The CDR3 is 15 amino acids. Trimming took 4 bases from V and 1 from J; bases not matched to a gene: 3.

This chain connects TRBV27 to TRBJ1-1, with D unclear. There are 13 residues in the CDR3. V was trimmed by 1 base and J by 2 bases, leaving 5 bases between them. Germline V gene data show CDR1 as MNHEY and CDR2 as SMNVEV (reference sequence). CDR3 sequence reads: CASSLLGNTEAFF. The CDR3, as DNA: TGTGCCAGCAGTTTATTGGGTAACACTGAAGCTTTCTTT.